Below are 12 T cell receptor beta chains sequenced from a single sample in a study of T cell responses to AZD1222 COVID-19 vaccine. The protocol was immunoSEQ multiplex PCR, while the TCRdb copy is restricted to in-frame clones and leaves out a portion. The table includes fewer than 110,000 clones, just over 85% detected once. The sample consisted of peripheral blood, taken on day 0 of AZD1222 vaccination. Receptors were obtained from an adult in good health.

The J gene is TRBJ1-2, the V gene TRBV30; possibly TRBD1 for D (5 bases). Trimming cost V 4 bases and J 7 bases, with 13 bases left between them. Germline-derived CDR1 and CDR2 are GTSNPN and SVGIG (reference sequence). CDR3 size: 12 residues. The CDR3 coding sequence is TGTGCCTGGATGGCTGGGGGGAGTGGCTACACCTTC. This encodes CAWMAGGSGYTF.

The rearrangement links TRBV28 to TRBJ2-7, with 8 bases that match TRBD1. The CDR3 has 14 amino acids. Germline lookup yields CDR1 MDHEN and CDR2 SYDVKM. Trimming took 4 bases from V and 6 from J; bases not matched to a gene: 8. CDR3 sequence: CASSSWTGRAEQYF. DNA for the CDR3: TGTGCCAGCAGTTCGTGGACAGGGCGGGCCGAGCAGTACTTC.

V usage is TRBV11-2 and J usage is TRBJ1-4; 9 bases are a match to TRBD1. Germline trimming cut 5 bases from V and 6 bases from J; bases unmatched to any gene: 10. Looked up from germline, CDR1 is SGHAT and CDR2 is FQNNGV. The CDR3 runs to 16 residues. The CDR3 spells CASSDNSGQGYEKLFF. In nucleotides, the CDR3 is TGTGCCAGCAGCGATAACTCGGGACAGGGTTATGAAAAACTGTTTTTT.

The V gene is TRBV5-1, the J gene TRBJ2-3; perhaps TRBD2 as D (6 bases). Germline CDR1 reads SGHRS; CDR2 reads YFSETQ. V shed 2 bases and J shed 5 bases, with 6 bases lying between them. The CDR3 spans 12 residues. The CDR3 loop reads CASSFGGDTQYF. In DNA form, the CDR3 reads TGCGCCAGCAGCTTCGGGGGAGATACGCAGTATTTT.

This clone was counted once. The chain employs TRBV19 and TRBJ1-2, with 8 bases aligning to TRBD1. Germline V CDR1 and CDR2: LNHDA, SQIVND (reference sequence). This CDR3 spans 14 amino acids. Unmatched junction bases numbered 12, after V lost 8 bases and J lost 7 bases. CDR3: CASYGQGRISGYTF. The CDR3 DNA reads as TGTGCCAGTTATGGACAGGGAAGGATAAGTGGCTACACCTTC.

The gene calls are TRBV7-2 and TRBJ1-1, with unresolved D. Germline CDR1 SGHTA, CDR2 FQGNSA. This CDR3 is 14 amino acids long. The germline V and J ends were trimmed by 1 base and 0 bases, with 6 bases remaining between them. The CDR3 protein is CASSLGTMNTEAFF. CDR3 coding DNA: TGTGCCAGCAGCTTAGGGACCATGAACACTGAAGCTTTCTTT.

This clone is a singleton in its sample. V gene TRBV2 combines with J gene TRBJ1-4; the match to TRBD1 covers 9 bases. The ends lost 3 bases at V and 8 bases at J; junction bases unmatched: 7. The V gene's germline CDR1 is SNHLY and CDR2 FYNNEI. This CDR3 is built from 15 residues. As DNA, the CDR3 is TGTGCCAGCAGTGACACCGGGACAGGGAGGGAAAAACTGTTTTTT. Protein product: CASSDTGTGREKLFF.

The V call is TRBV9, the J call TRBJ2-3; either TRBD1 or TRBD2 may supply D (6 bases each). This CDR3 spans 19 amino acids. V dropped 0 bases and J dropped 0 bases, with 20 bases sitting between them. Germline V lookup: CDR1 SGDLS, CDR2 YYNGEE. Written as DNA, the CDR3 is TGTGCCAGCAGCGTAGCGTCCCCGTCGGGGGCCCTTAGCACAGATACGCAGTATTTT. Its translation: CASSVASPSGALSTDTQYF.

The rearrangement links TRBV18 to TRBJ1-1, with D maybe TRBD1 (6 bases). CDR3 length: 12 residues. The V end lost 2 bases, the J end lost 8 bases, and 9 bases lay between the germline ends. Germline assignment: CDR1 KGHSH and CDR2 LQKENI. This CDR3 is CASSPGGPEAFF. In DNA, the CDR3 is TGTGCCAGCTCACCAGGGGGGCCCGAAGCTTTCTTT.

This chain connects TRBV2 to TRBJ2-3, with TRBD2 matching 12 bases. This CDR3 is built from 16 residues. The germline CDR1 and CDR2 sequences are SNHLY and FYNNEI. Trimming took 5 bases from V and 3 from J; bases not matched to a gene: 6. In DNA form, the CDR3 reads TGTGCCAGCAGTCCCGGACTAGCGGGAAGAACAGATACGCAGTATTTT. Its translation: CASSPGLAGRTDTQYF.

The chain uses TRBV15 and TRBJ1-5; D call uncertain. CDR1 is LNHNV, CDR2 YYDKDF, per germline (reference sequence). V was cut by 0 bases and J by 7 bases, with 4 bases left in between. The CDR3 has 12 amino acids. CDR3 DNA: TGTGCCACCAGCAGAGATCAGCAGCCCCAGCATTTT. Protein: CATSRDQQPQHF.

The V and J genes are TRBV11-2 and TRBJ1-1; a possible D gene is TRBD1 (6 bases). V dropped 7 bases and J dropped 2 bases, with 14 bases sitting between them. The CDR3 has 14 residues. CDR1 and CDR2 from the germline V gene are SGHAT and FQNNGV. The CDR3 region has the DNA TGTGCCAGCAAAACACAGGGCCTTAACACTGAAGCTTTCTTT. This gives the protein CASKTQGLNTEAFF.